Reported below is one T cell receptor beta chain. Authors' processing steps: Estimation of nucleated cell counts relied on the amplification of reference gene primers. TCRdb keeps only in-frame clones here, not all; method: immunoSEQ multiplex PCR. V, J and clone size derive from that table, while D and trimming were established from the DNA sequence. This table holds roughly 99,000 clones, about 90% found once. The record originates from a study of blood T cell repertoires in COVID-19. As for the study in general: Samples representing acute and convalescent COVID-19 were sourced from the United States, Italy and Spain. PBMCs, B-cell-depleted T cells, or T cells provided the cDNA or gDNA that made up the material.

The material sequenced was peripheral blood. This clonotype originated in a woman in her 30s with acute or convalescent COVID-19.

CDR3 loop: CASAWDRNNEKLFF. DNA for the CDR3: TGTGCCAGCGCCTGGGACAGAAATAATGAAAAACTGTTTTTT. The chain recombines TRBV7-9 with TRBJ1-4; the match to TRBD1 covers 7 bases. In germline, CDR1 is SEHNR, CDR2 FQNEAQ (reference sequence). There are 14 residues in the CDR3. The ends lost 8 bases at V and 4 bases at J; junction bases unmatched: 7.